These T cell receptor beta chains were read from a single sample in a study of blood T cell repertoires in COVID-19. Sequencing was performed with immunoSEQ multiplex PCR; in TCRdb, only in-frame clones are kept and a portion is missing. The data show about 59,000 clones, with about 83% seen just once and roughly 3.6% held by the top ten. Sequencing was done on a sample of peripheral blood. These receptors were taken from a woman older than 75 with acute or convalescent COVID-19. The CDR3 runs from the conserved cysteine through the conserved F or W. D genes are given only for firm matches. Some rows have no size entry. The others give once, few or many, or a class for an expanded clone.

TRBV27	TRBJ1-5	.	.	TGTGCCAGCTCCGGCGGTTATAGCAATCAGCCCCAGCATTTT	CASSGGYSNQPQHF
TRBV7-7	TRBJ2-7	.	.	TGTGCCAGCAGCTTAGTTCCTGGAGGGGAGCAGTACTTC	CASSLVPGGEQYF
TRBV27	TRBJ1-2	.	.	TGTGCCAGCAGTCCCGGGAGTAGTTTATATGGCTACACCTTC	CASSPGSSLYGYTF
TRBV2	TRBJ1-2	.	TRBD1	TGTGCCAGTCTGCTAGACAGGGGAGGCTACACCTTC	CASLLDRGGYTF
TRBV10-3	TRBJ2-7	.	TRBD1	TGTGCCATCAGCGGACAGGGCTACGAGCAGTACTTC	CAISGQGYEQYF
TRBV19	TRBJ1-3	.	.	TGTGCCAGTAGTGCGTCCGGGACATATCTTGGAAACACCATATATTTT	CASSASGTYLGNTIYF
TRBV3-1/TRBV3-2	TRBJ2-3	.	.	TGTGCCAGCAGCCAAGGGACTAGCACAGATACGCAGTATTTT	CASSQGTSTDTQYF
TRBV2	TRBJ1-1	.	.	TGTGCCAGCAGCATCACAGGGAACACTGAAGCTTTCTTT	CASSITGNTEAFF
TRBV10-1	TRBJ1-2	.	.	TGCGCCAGCAGTGAGGGCAGGGCAAGTGGCTACACCTTC	CASSEGRASGYTF
TRBV30	TRBJ1-2	few	TRBD1	TGTGCCTGGGGACGACCGGGACAGGGGAATGGCTACACCTTC	CAWGRPGQGNGYTF
TRBV30	TRBJ2-2	.	.	TGTGCCTGGAGTCACACCCGTAACACCGGGGAGCTGTTTTTT	CAWSHTRNTGELFF
TRBV5-6	TRBJ1-6	.	.	TGTGCCAGCAGCTTGGGACAGATAAATTCACCCCTCCACTTT	CASSLGQINSPLHF
TRBV19	TRBJ2-1	.	.	TGTGCCAGTAGTATAGGCAGAACCCGATACAATGAGCAGTTCTTC	CASSIGRTRYNEQFF
TRBV9	TRBJ1-6	.	.	TGTGCCAGCAGCGTAGCTACCCGAGAACCCCTCCACTTT	CASSVATREPLHF
TRBV27	TRBJ1-5	once	TRBD1	TGTGCCAGCAGTATGACAGGGGCCGATCAGCCCCAGCATTTT	CASSMTGADQPQHF
TRBV11-3	TRBJ2-2	.	.	TGTGCCAGCAGCCGTTATCCCACCGGGGAGCTGTTTTTT	CASSRYPTGELFF
TRBV18	TRBJ1-3	.	.	TGTGCCAGCTCACCATACGACTCCGGTAGGTCCGGAAACACCATATATTTT	CASSPYDSGRSGNTIYF
TRBV10-1	TRBJ2-7	.	.	TGCGCCAGCAGTGAGGCAGATTCCTACGAGCAGTACTTC	CASSEADSYEQYF
TRBV24-1	TRBJ2-2	.	TRBD1	TGTGCCACCAGTGCTGAAACAGGGGGAACCGGGGAGCTGTTTTTT	CATSAETGGTGELFF
TRBV18	TRBJ2-5	.	TRBD2	TGTGCCAGCTCACCCCCGGGACTAGCGGGGCTTTGGGAGACCCAGTACTTC	CASSPPGLAGLWETQYF
TRBV14	TRBJ2-2	.	.	TGTGCCAGCAGCCCCCGCGCCGGGGAGCTGTTTTTT	CASSPRAGELFF
TRBV6-5	TRBJ2-1	few	TRBD2	TGTGCCAGCCGTTACCTGGGGGGGGACTACAATGAGCAGTTCTTC	CASRYLGGDYNEQFF
TRBV3-1/TRBV3-2	TRBJ2-7	.	.	TGTGCCAGCCCCGGGGAGATTTACGAGCAGTACTTC	CASPGEIYEQYF
TRBV27	TRBJ2-7	.	.	TGTGCCAGCAGTTTACCGGAGCGGGCGGGTTACGAGCAGTACTTC	CASSLPERAGYEQYF
TRBV4-2	TRBJ1-2	.	TRBD1	TGTGCCAGCAGCCTCCGGGACAGGGACCTTGCCTATGGCTACACCTTC	CASSLRDRDLAYGYTF
TRBV19	TRBJ2-2	.	.	TGTGCCAGTAGTATAGATACAGGGACCGGGGAGCTGTTTTTT	CASSIDTGTGELFF
TRBV7-6	TRBJ2-3	.	TRBD1	TGTGCCAGCAGCTTATACGGACAGGGGGATACTTTGGACACAGATACGCAGTATTTT	CASSLYGQGDTLDTDTQYF
TRBV6-1	TRBJ2-3	.	.	TGTGCCAGCAGTGAAGTTGGGGGCGGGGGACCCACTCCCTATACGCAGTATTTT	CASSEVGGGGPTPYTQYF
TRBV30	TRBJ1-2	.	.	TGTGCCTGGAGTGGAATAATGGGTAGCGGCTACACCTTC	CAWSGIMGSGYTF
TRBV27	TRBJ1-4	.	TRBD1	TGTGCCAGCAGTTTATTTTCAGGGGGCGAAACTAATGAAAAACTGTTTTTT	CASSLFSGGETNEKLFF
TRBV11-2	TRBJ2-2	.	.	TGTGCCAGCAGCTTGTTACTAGCTGCCGGGGAGCTGTTTTTT	CASSLLLAAGELFF
TRBV7-9	TRBJ2-7	.	TRBD2	TGTGCCAGCAGCCCCTGGGAGGGTAGGGGCGAGCAGTACTTC	CASSPWEGRGEQYF
TRBV6-5	TRBJ1-6	.	.	TGTGCCAGCAGCCAACAGGGTTCCTCACCCCTCCACTTT	CASSQQGSSPLHF
TRBV5-1	TRBJ1-2	.	.	TGCGCCAGCAGCTTGGAAGTCGGGGGGCTGAACTATGGCTACACCTTC	CASSLEVGGLNYGYTF
TRBV7-2	TRBJ1-2	.	.	TGTGCCAGCAGCCTAGGACCTCGCGGCTATGGCTACACCTTC	CASSLGPRGYGYTF
TRBV6-5	TRBJ2-3	once	.	TGTGCCAGCATCCCCTATAGCGGTTACACAGATACGCAGTATTTT	CASIPYSGYTDTQYF
TRBV12-3/TRBV12-4	TRBJ2-1	.	.	TGTGCCAGCAGTCCGTCCGCTAGTGAGCAGTTCTTC	CASSPSASEQFF
TRBV6-1	TRBJ2-3	once	.	TGTGCCAGCAGTGAAAACAGGGCCCCAGATACGCAGTATTTT	CASSENRAPDTQYF
TRBV18	TRBJ1-1	few	TRBD1	TGTGCCAGCTCACCACCGAGGCAGGGGGGTGAAGCTTTCTTT	CASSPPRQGGEAFF
TRBV19	TRBJ2-1	.	TRBD2	TGTGCCACCAGACCCGGACTAGCGGGAGAGACCTACAATGAGCAGTTCTTC	CATRPGLAGETYNEQFF
TRBV5-1	TRBJ1-3	.	.	TGCGCCAGCAGCCGGGACGGCAGGGGAACCAACACCATATATTTT	CASSRDGRGTNTIYF
TRBV5-4	TRBJ2-7	.	TRBD1	TGTGCCAGCAGTTACCAGACAGGGCAGTCATACGAGCAGTACTTC	CASSYQTGQSYEQYF
TRBV4-1	TRBJ1-2	.	TRBD1	TGCGCCAGCAGCCAACACCCCGGGACAGCTAACTATGGCTACACCTTC	CASSQHPGTANYGYTF
TRBV28	TRBJ1-5	.	.	TGTGCCAGCAGGGGAGGGGATCAGCCCCAGCATTTT	CASRGGDQPQHF
TRBV21-1	TRBJ1-5	.	.	TGTGCCAGCAGCTCTCAGAGAGGTGGCCACAACAGCAATCAGCCCCAGCATTTT	CASSSQRGGHNSNQPQHF
TRBV11-2	TRBJ1-6	.	.	TGTGCCAGCACAGGACAGACGGTTTCACCCCTCCACTTT	CASTGQTVSPLHF
TRBV6-5	TRBJ1-2	.	TRBD1	TGTGCCAGCAGTTACTTTGGACAGGGTTTAACTGGCTACACCTTC	CASSYFGQGLTGYTF
TRBV18	TRBJ1-1	.	TRBD1	TGTGCCAGCTCACCCCTAGGACAGGGGGCGCGGAACACTGAAGCTTTCTTT	CASSPLGQGARNTEAFF
TRBV3-1/TRBV3-2	TRBJ2-3	.	TRBD2	TGTGCCAGCAGCCAGGGAGGGGTCCCAGATACGCAGTATTTT	CASSQGGVPDTQYF
TRBV4-1	TRBJ2-5	.	TRBD1	TGCGCCAGCAGCCAAACGACAGGGATCCAAGAGACCCAGTACTTC	CASSQTTGIQETQYF
TRBV6-1	TRBJ1-6	few	TRBD1	TGTGCCAGCAGTGACAGACAGGGGGTAAGCTCACCCCTCCACTTT	CASSDRQGVSSPLHF
TRBV7-8	TRBJ2-1	.	TRBD1	TGTGCCAGCAGCGCCCGGACAGGGCAATACAATGAGCAGTTCTTC	CASSARTGQYNEQFF
TRBV5-1	TRBJ1-5	.	TRBD1	TGCGCCAGCAGCTTGTCGGGGACAGGGGGCAATCAGCCCCAGCATTTT	CASSLSGTGGNQPQHF
TRBV5-1	TRBJ1-1	.	.	TGCGCCAGCAGCTTGTCCCAGGGTGAAGCTTTCTTT	CASSLSQGEAFF
TRBV12-3/TRBV12-4	TRBJ2-7	few	.	TGTGCCAGCAGTTTAACCGGGGACGAGCAGTACTTC	CASSLTGDEQYF
TRBV6-2/TRBV6-3	TRBJ1-5	.	.	TGTGCCAGCAGTTACGGGGCAGGCCGGCATCAGCCCCAGCATTTT	CASSYGAGRHQPQHF
TRBV7-9	TRBJ1-2	.	.	TGTGCCAGCAGCTTATCCCCGGGTGAGCCTGCTAGCTATGGCTACACCTTC	CASSLSPGEPASYGYTF